Shown below are 24 T cell receptor beta chains from a single sample sequenced in a study of T cells in Graves' hyperthyroidism and ophthalmopathy (dated by TCRdb to between 2018 and 2021). Receptor amplification or capture employed multiplex PCR. Sequencing took place on an Illumina HiSeq 2000. The TCR beta CDR3 regions were amplified from the RNA transcripts. For the first round of RT-PCR on the TCR CDR3, the HTBI primer set was used together with the Qiagen OneStep RT-PCR kit. In-frame beta chains were kept once TCRdb had trimmed the public reads at Q25 with fastp and called clones with MiXCR. Every CDR3 protein is listed once, alongside the most common genes and DNA of its rows. This sample lists approximately 370,000 distinct CDR3 sequences; approximately 17% were detected once. The ten largest clones capture roughly 35% of the sample. Sequenced material: blood. These receptors were obtained from a woman aged 30 to 39 with Graves' hyperthyroidism that later progressed to Graves' ophthalmopathy.

This clonotype has at least ten counts. J is TRBJ1-4 and V is TRBV7-2; 7 positions agree with TRBD1. V was clipped by 5 bases and J by 8 bases; unmatched bases: 5. Germline V gene data show CDR1 as SGHTA and CDR2 as FQGNSA. The length of the CDR3 is 13 residues. The CDR3 nucleotides read TGTGCCAGCAGCGCCGACAGGGACGAAAAACTGTTTTTT. This translates into CASSADRDEKLFF.

This clonotype was picked up a small number of times. The chain recombines TRBV4-1 with TRBJ1-2, with TRBD1 matching over 8 bases. This CDR3 has 21 residues. Unmatched junction bases numbered 20, after V lost 0 bases and J lost 2 bases. Germline V gene data show CDR1 as MGHRA and CDR2 as YSYEKL. CDR3 bases: TGCGCCAGCAGCCAAGATGGGAGTGGGCAGGGGGCGCGACAGTGGAACTATGGCTACACCTTC. Translating it yields CASSQDGSGQGARQWNYGYTF.

This clonotype was seen many times. The chain has TRBV7-9 and TRBJ1-2; 10 bases are shared with TRBD1. CDR1 is SEHNR and CDR2 is FQNEAQ in the germline V gene (reference sequence). The CDR3 spans 17 residues. Germline trimming cut 3 bases from V and 4 bases from J; bases unmatched to any gene: 11. CDR3: CASSFSDRGDGSYGYTF. CDR3 nucleotide sequence: TGTGCCAGCAGCTTCTCGGACAGGGGGGATGGAAGCTATGGCTACACCTTC.

In this sample, this clonotype turned up many times. V gene TRBV7-6 combines with J gene TRBJ1-1; D perhaps matches TRBD1 (6 bases). Germline-derived CDR1 and CDR2 are SGHVS and FNYEAQ. Trimming removed 2 bases at V and 1 base at J, with 11 bases between. There are 15 residues in the CDR3. The CDR3 spells CASSLQPGANTEAFF. In nucleotides, the CDR3 is TGTGCCAGCAGCTTACAACCGGGGGCGAACACTGAAGCTTTCTTT.

The chain employs TRBV4-1 and TRBJ1-5, with D uncertain. The germline V gene encodes CDR1 MGHRA and CDR2 YSYEKL. The V and J ends lost 0 bases and 3 bases respectively, with 6 bases between them. This CDR3 contains 14 residues. The CDR3 region is CASSQDLFNQPQHF. Written as DNA, the CDR3 is TGCGCCAGCAGCCAAGATTTATTCAATCAGCCCCAGCATTTT.

This clonotype was counted a few times. This chain joins TRBV9 and TRBJ2-7; no clear D. Trimming pared 0 bases from V and 2 bases from J, leaving 9 bases between. The CDR3 is 14 amino acids. Germline V lookup: CDR1 SGDLS, CDR2 YYNGEE. The DNA of the CDR3 is TGTGCCAGCAGCGTAGTAGATGGAGCCTACGAGCAGTACTTC. Protein sequence: CASSVVDGAYEQYF.

This clonotype was counted once. The chain combines TRBV11-2 with TRBJ2-5; 9 bases align to TRBD1. The V segment lost 1 base and the J segment 3 bases; nucleotides outside the gene matches: 6. The CDR3 consists of 16 residues. The germline V gene has CDR1 SGHAT and CDR2 FQNNGV. CDR3 loop: CASSLGVTGGEETQYF. The CDR3 nucleotides read TGTGCCAGCAGCTTAGGTGTGACAGGGGGTGAAGAGACCCAGTACTTC.

This clonotype showed up many times. V usage is TRBV28 and J usage is TRBJ1-5; 11 positions match TRBD1. The CDR3 consists of 15 residues. Losses at the gene ends were 5 bases for V and 8 bases for J; bases not matched to a gene: 8. The germline V gene has CDR1 MDHEN and CDR2 SYDVKM. CDR3 in DNA: TGTGCCAGCAGTGGAATGGACAGGGGGCAGGAGCCCCAGCATTTT. Amino acids: CASSGMDRGQEPQHF.

This clonotype occurred many times. The gene calls are TRBV2 and TRBJ1-5; no definite D call. Germline CDR1 reads SNHLY; CDR2 reads FYNNEI. V was cut by 7 bases and J by 2 bases, with 15 bases left in between. This CDR3 spans 15 amino acids. The CDR3 sequence: CASTSWTGGNQPQHF. CDR3 DNA sequence: TGTGCCAGCACGAGTTGGACTGGGGGCAATCAGCCCCAGCATTTT.

In its sample, this clonotype was seen a few times. The V and J genes are TRBV20-1 and TRBJ1-5, with D perhaps TRBD1 (6 bases). Per germline, CDR1 DFQATT and CDR2 SNEGSKA (reference sequence). V lost 3 bases, J lost 4 bases, and 10 bases lay in between. There are 13 residues in the CDR3. This CDR3 is CSASQGRNQPQHF. CDR3 DNA sequence: TGCAGTGCTAGTCAGGGGCGGAATCAGCCCCAGCATTTT.

This clonotype was seen repeatedly, ten times or more. J is TRBJ2-5 and V is TRBV28; 12 nucleotides agree with TRBD2. The CDR3 spans 17 residues. From germline, CDR1 is MDHEN and CDR2 SYDVKM. V lost 4 bases to trimming and J lost 4 bases; unmatched junction nucleotides: 10. The CDR3 bases are TGTGCCAGCAGTTATTATAGGACTAGCGGGAAGGGAGAGACCCAGTACTTC. Encoded protein: CASSYYRTSGKGETQYF.

This clonotype was observed many times. The chain uses TRBV6-1 and TRBJ2-1; 9 bases fit TRBD2. CDR1 MNHNS and CDR2 SASEGT come from the germline V gene. Unmatched junction bases numbered 6, after V lost 5 bases and J lost 4 bases. CDR3 length equals 15 residues. The CDR3 DNA follows: TGTGCCAGCAGTTTCTTAGCGGGGGTATACAATGAGCAGTTCTTC. The encoded protein is CASSFLAGVYNEQFF.

This clonotype has at least ten counts. The chain links TRBV5-5 to TRBJ1-4, with unresolved D. V was pared by 4 bases and J by 2 bases, with 12 bases between. Germline loops: CDR1 SGHKS, CDR2 YYEKEE (reference sequence). The CDR3 is 15 residues long. CDR3 residues: CASSRTASTNEKLFF. The CDR3 DNA reads as TGTGCCAGCAGCCGGACGGCCTCTACTAATGAAAAACTGTTTTTT.

This chain joins TRBV6-2 or TRBV6-3 and TRBJ1-5; D gene ambiguous. Deletions cut 2 bases from V and 4 bases from J, with 15 bases between. Germline CDR1 is MNHEY and CDR2 is SVGEGT. The CDR3 contains 16 residues. CDR3 loop: CASSYQVALSNQPQHF. CDR3 bases: TGTGCCAGCAGTTACCAAGTCGCGTTATCTAATCAGCCCCAGCATTTT.

In the case of this clonotype: This sequence may be a read error, since a much larger clone differs from it by one base. The rearrangement links TRBV24-1 to TRBJ2-3; D ambiguous. Germline CDR1 reads KGHDR; CDR2 reads SFDVKD. The CDR3 has 14 residues. This chain's CDR3 is CVTSGTDLTDTQYF. CDR3 in DNA: TGTGTCACCAGTGGAACAGATCTCACAGATACGCAGTATTTT.

This clonotype has a handful of counts. The rearrangement links TRBV20-1 to TRBJ1-2, with D possibly being TRBD1 (5 bases). The CDR3 has 15 residues. The germline CDR1 and CDR2 sequences are DFQATT and SNEGSKA (reference sequence). V was clipped by 0 bases and J by 5 bases, with 16 bases between them. The CDR3 protein is CSARESVRQYYGYTF. DNA for the CDR3: TGCAGTGCTAGAGAGAGTGTACGACAGTATTATGGCTACACCTTC.

The chain couples TRBV19 to TRBJ1-1; no clear D gene. CDR1 and CDR2 from the germline V gene are LNHDA and SQIVND (reference sequence). The CDR3 is 13 amino acids. The V end lost 7 bases, the J end lost 1 base, and 10 bases lay between the germline ends. The DNA for the CDR3 is TGTGCCAGTAATGAACTGGCGAACACTGAAGCTTTCTTT. Translated: CASNELANTEAFF.

Comments on this clonotype: A read error may explain this, as a much larger clone is one base away. The chain combines TRBV10-3 with TRBJ2-7; D might be TRBD1 (6 bases). Germline V gene sequence: CDR1 ENHRY, CDR2 SYGVKD. CDR3 length: 16 residues. The V end was cut by 1 base, the J end by 0 bases, with 13 bases between. CDR3 amino acids: CAISEFGAGDSYEQYF. CDR3 DNA: TGTGCCATCAGTGAGTTTGGGGCAGGGGACTCCTACGAGCAGTACTTC.

At least ten counts were recorded for this clonotype. The chain is built from TRBV7-6 and TRBJ2-3; D is ambiguous. With 2 bases removed from V and 4 bases from J, the gap between germline ends came to 4 bases. This CDR3 has 12 amino acids. CDR1 is SGHVS, CDR2 FNYEAQ, per germline. The CDR3 sequence: CASSLTPDTQYF. The CDR3 nucleotides read TGTGCCAGCAGCTTAACCCCAGATACGCAGTATTTT.

This clonotype was counted many times. The chain combines TRBV20-1 with TRBJ2-4; D not resolved. The germline CDR1 and CDR2 sequences are DFQATT and SNEGSKA (reference sequence). The CDR3 is 15 amino acids. V was cut by 0 bases and J by 6 bases, with 15 bases left in between. CDR3 amino acids: CSARDLSELGNIQYF. CDR3 DNA: TGCAGTGCTAGAGATCTTTCGGAGTTGGGAAACATTCAGTACTTC.

This clonotype was recorded many times. The CDR3 here is CASSSPGTQNGYTF. In DNA form, the CDR3 reads TGTGCCAGCAGTTCGCCGGGGACCCAAAATGGCTACACCTTC. The rearrangement links TRBV28 to TRBJ1-2, with a possible D match to TRBD1 (5 bases). Trimming left V 4 bases short and J 6 bases short, with 15 bases between. Germline CDR1 and CDR2: MDHEN and SYDVKM. The CDR3 totals 14 residues.

This clonotype was found many times. This sequence joins TRBV9 and TRBJ1-1; D is uncertain. The CDR3 loop spans 15 amino acids. Germline V lookup: CDR1 SGDLS, CDR2 YYNGEE. With 1 base removed from V and 3 bases from J, the gap between germline ends came to 13 bases. For the CDR3, the DNA is TGTGCCAGCAGCGTATACGGGTCGGGCCACACTGAAGCTTTCTTT. Translated: CASSVYGSGHTEAFF.

The chain uses TRBV12-3 or TRBV12-4 and TRBJ1-3; D call uncertain. The CDR3 has 17 residues. V lost 2 bases and J lost 4, with 18 bases in between. The CDR3 nucleotides are TGTGCCAGCAGTTTACAAGGAGGGCTGGGTCAGGGAAACACCATATATTTT. Protein sequence: CASSLQGGLGQGNTIYF.

The sample holds many counts of this clonotype. This chain connects TRBV28 to TRBJ2-6; D could derive from TRBD1 or TRBD2 (5 bases each). This CDR3 comprises 14 residues. V lost 2 bases, J lost 4 bases, and 6 bases lay in between. The germline CDR1 and CDR2 sequences are MDHEN and SYDVKM. The CDR3 region is CASSLGGGANVLTF. The CDR3 DNA reads TGTGCCAGCAGTTTAGGGGGAGGGGCCAACGTCCTGACTTTC. Full variable domain (missing parts from reference TRBV28 and TRBJ2-6): DVKVTQSSRYLVKRTGEKVFLECVQDMDHENMFWYRQDPGLGLRLIYFSYDVKMKEKGDIPEGYSVSREKKERFSLILESASTNQTSMYLCASSLGGGANVLTFGAGSRLTVL.